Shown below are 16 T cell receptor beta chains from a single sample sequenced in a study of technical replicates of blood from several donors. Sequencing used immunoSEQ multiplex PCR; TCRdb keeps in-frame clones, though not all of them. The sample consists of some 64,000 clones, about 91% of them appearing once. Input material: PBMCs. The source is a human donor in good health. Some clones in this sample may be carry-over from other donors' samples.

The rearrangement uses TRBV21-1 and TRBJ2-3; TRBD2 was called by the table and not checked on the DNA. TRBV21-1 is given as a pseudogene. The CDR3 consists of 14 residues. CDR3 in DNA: TGTGCCAGCAGCAAAGCGGGGGGGCCAGATACGCAGTATTTT. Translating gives CASSKAGGPDTQYF.

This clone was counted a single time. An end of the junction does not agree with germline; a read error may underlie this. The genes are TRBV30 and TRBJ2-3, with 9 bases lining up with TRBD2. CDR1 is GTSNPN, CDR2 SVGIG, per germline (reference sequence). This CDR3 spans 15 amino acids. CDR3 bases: TGTGCCTGGAGCCCGGGAGGTGCTAGCGGGAACCGGGCGCATTTT. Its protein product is CAWSPGGASGNRAHF.

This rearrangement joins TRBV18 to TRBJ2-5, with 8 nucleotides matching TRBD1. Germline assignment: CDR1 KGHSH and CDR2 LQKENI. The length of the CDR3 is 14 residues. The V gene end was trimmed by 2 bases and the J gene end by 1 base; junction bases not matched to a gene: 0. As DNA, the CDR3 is TGTGCCAGCTCACCAACAGGGGGCCAAGAGACCCAGTACTTC. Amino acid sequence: CASSPTGGQETQYF.

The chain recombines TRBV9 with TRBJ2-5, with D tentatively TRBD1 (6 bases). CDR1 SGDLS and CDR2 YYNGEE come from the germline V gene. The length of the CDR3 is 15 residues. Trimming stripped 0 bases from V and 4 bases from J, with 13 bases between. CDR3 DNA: TGTGCCAGCAGCGTAGTGGGGGCCCCGGGAGAGACCCAGTACTTC. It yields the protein CASSVVGAPGETQYF.

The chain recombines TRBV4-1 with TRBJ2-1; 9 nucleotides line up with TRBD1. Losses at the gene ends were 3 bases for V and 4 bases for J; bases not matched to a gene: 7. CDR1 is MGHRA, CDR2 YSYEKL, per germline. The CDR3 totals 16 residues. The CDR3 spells CASSQTSGQGYNEQFF. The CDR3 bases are TGCGCCAGCAGCCAGACATCGGGACAGGGATACAATGAGCAGTTCTTC.

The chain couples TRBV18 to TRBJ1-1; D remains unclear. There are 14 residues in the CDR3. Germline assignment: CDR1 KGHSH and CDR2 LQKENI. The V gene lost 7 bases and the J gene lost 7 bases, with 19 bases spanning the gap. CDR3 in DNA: TGTGCCAGCTACCCTTCCGGGGTTTTGGGTGAAGCTTTCTTT. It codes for CASYPSGVLGEAFF.

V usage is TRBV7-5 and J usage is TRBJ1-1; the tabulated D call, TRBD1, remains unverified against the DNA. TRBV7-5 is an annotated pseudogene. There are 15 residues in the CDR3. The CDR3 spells CVRSDNRGTHTEAFF. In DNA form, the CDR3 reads TGTGTCAGAAGCGACAACAGGGGTACACACACTGAAGCTTTCTTT.

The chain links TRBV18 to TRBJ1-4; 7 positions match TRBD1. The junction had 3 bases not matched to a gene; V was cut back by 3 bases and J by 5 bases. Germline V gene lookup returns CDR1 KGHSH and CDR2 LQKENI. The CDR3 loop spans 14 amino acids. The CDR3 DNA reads TGTGCCAGCTCACCCCGGACAGGAAATGAAAAACTGTTTTTT. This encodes CASSPRTGNEKLFF. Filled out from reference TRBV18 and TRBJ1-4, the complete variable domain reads NAGVMQNPRHLVRRRGQEARLRCSPMKGHSHVYWYRQLPEEGLKFMVYLQKENIIDESGMPKERFSAEFPKEGPSILRIQQVVRGDSAAYFCASSPRTGNEKLFFGSGTQLSVL.

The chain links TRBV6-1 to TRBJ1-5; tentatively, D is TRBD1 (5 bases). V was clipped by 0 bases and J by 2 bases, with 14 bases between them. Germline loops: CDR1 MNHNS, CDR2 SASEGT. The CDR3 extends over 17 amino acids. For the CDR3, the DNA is TGTGCCAGCAGTGAAGCGTTATGGCAGGGCGGCAATCAGCCCCAGCATTTT. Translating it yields CASSEALWQGGNQPQHF.

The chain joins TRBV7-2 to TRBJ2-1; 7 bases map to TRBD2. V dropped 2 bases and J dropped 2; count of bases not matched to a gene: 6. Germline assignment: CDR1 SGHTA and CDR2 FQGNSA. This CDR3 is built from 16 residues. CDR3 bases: TGTGCCAGCAGCTTATGGCCTAGCGGAACCTACAATGAGCAGTTCTTC. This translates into CASSLWPSGTYNEQFF.

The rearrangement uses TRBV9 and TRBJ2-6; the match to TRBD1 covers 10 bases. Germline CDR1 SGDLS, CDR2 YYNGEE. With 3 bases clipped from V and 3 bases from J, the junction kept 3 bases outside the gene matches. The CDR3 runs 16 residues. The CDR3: CASSGQGAYGANVLTF. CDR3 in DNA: TGTGCCAGCAGCGGACAGGGGGCTTATGGGGCCAACGTCCTGACTTTC.

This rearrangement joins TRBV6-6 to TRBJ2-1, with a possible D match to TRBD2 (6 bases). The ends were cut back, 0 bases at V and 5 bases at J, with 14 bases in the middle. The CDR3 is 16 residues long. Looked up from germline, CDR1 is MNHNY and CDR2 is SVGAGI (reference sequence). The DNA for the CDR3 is TGTGCCAGCAGTTACTCGCCCAGCGGGCGAAACAATGAGCAGTTCTTC. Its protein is CASSYSPSGRNNEQFF.

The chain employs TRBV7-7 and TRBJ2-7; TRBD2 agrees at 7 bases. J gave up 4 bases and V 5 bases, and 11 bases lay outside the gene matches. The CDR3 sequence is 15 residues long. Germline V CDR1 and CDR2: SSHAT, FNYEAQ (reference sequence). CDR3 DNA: TGTGCCAGCAGCCCTGGGGCGGGAGAAGGGTACGAGCAGTACTTC. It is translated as CASSPGAGEGYEQYF.

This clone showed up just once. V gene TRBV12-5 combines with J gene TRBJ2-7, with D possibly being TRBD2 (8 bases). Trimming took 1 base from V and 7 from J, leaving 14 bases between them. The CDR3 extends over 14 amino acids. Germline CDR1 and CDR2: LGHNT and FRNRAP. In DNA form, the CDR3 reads TGTGCTAGTGGTTTGGACAGGGGACTAGATGAGCAGTACTTC. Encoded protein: CASGLDRGLDEQYF.

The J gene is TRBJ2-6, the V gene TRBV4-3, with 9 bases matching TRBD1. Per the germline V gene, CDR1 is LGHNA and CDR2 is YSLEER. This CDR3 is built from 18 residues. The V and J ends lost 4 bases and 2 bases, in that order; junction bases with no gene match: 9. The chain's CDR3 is CASSPLTGGGPGANVLTF. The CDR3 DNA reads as TGCGCCAGCAGCCCATTAACAGGGGGCGGACCTGGGGCCAACGTCCTGACTTTC.

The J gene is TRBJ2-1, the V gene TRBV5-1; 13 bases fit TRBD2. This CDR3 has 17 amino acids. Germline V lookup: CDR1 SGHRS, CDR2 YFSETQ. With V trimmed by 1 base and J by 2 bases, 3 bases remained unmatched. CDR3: CASSLTSGREAYNEQFF. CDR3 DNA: TGCGCCAGCAGCTTGACTAGCGGGAGGGAAGCCTACAATGAGCAGTTCTTC.